This record looks at one T cell receptor beta chain sequence and its context. Antigen specificity is unknown. The sample originates from a study of shared clonotypes between healthy human individuals. For the study at large: Researchers assigned three CD4 naive, three CD4 memory, two CD8 naive and one CD8 memory plate to each donor. Study results and limitations: Larger estimated richness was generally recorded for naive subsets relative to memory subsets.

Terminally differentiated effector memory CD45RA+ cells were excluded by CCR7 positive selection of CD45RO-negative cells. The donor cohort consisted entirely of Caucasian adults residing in Nashville, Tennessee. Sorted-subset replicate PCRs used roughly 180 ng DNA, 25,000 to 30,000 T cell genomes. The protocol was immunoSEQ multiplex PCR, while the TCRdb copy is restricted to in-frame clones and leaves out a portion. The sample has about 2 million clones, about 95% seen once; the top ten hold 1% to 1.5%. CDR1 and CDR2 from the germline V gene are WNHNN and SYGVQD (reference sequence). V lost 0 bases, J lost 5 bases, and 5 bases stayed unmatched. This CDR3 comprises 15 residues.

The rearrangement links TRBV10-1 to TRBJ2-7; 9 nucleotides line up with TRBD1. The TCR sequence derives from a man aged 18 to 30 in good health. Material: naive CD8+ T cells sorted from blood. The CDR3 coding sequence is TGCGCCAGCAGTGAGTCAGGGACAGGGATCGACGAGCAGTACTTC. Protein: CASSESGTGIDEQYF.